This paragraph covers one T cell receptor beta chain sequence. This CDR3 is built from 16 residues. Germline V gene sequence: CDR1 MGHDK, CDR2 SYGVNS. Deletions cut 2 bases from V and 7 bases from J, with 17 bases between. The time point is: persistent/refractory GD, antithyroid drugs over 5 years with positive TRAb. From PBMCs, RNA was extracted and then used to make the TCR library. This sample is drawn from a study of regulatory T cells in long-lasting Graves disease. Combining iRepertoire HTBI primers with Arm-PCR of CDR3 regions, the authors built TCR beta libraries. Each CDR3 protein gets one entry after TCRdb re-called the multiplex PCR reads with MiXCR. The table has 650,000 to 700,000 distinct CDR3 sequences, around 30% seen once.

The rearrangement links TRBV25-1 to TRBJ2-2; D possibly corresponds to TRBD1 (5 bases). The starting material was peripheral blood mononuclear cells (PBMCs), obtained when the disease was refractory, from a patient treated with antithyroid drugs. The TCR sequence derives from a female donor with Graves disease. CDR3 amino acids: CASSETSSGKGGELFF. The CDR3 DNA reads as TGTGCCAGCAGTGAAACTTCGTCAGGGAAGGGCGGGGAGCTGTTTTTT. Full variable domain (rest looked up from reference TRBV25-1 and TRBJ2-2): EADIYQTPRYLVIGTGKKITLECSQTMGHDKMYWYQQDPGMELHLIHYSYGVNSTEKGDLSSESTVSRIRTEHFPLTLESARPSHTSQYLCASSETSSGKGGELFFGEGSRLTVL.